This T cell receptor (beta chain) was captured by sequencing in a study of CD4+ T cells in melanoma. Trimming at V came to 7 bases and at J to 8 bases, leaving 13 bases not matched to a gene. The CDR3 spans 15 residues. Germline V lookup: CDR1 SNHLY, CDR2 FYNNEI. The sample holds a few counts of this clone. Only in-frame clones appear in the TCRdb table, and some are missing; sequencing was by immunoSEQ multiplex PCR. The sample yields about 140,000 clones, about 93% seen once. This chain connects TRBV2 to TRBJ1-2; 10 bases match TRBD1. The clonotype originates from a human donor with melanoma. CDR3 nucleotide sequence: TGTGCCAGCAAGATTCAAGGACAGGGGGTCTCAGGCTACACCTTC. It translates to CASKIQGQGVSGYTF.